Each of the 17 T cell receptor beta chains below was sequenced from the same sample in a study of T-cell memory formation after mild COVID-19. TCRdb processed the 5' RACE reads anew with MiXCR; each CDR3 protein has one entry. The profile shows about 170,000 distinct CDR3 sequences, around 13% of them singletons. The sequenced sample consisted of PBMCs or a T cell subset sorted from them (not recorded which). The receptors were sampled from a man aged 18 to 30 who had mild COVID-19 (a few samples of this study predate the infection). Cell type and time point are not known.

The chain joins TRBV5-1 to TRBJ1-6; TRBD1 matches 8 bases. From germline, CDR1 is SGHRS and CDR2 YFSETQ. The CDR3 runs 13 residues. Trimming at V came to 4 bases and at J to 11 bases, leaving 5 bases not matched to a gene. For the CDR3, the DNA is TGCGCCAGCAGCCAAGGACAGGGCGCACCCCTCCACTTT. Translated, it gives CASSQGQGAPLHF.

A few counts support this clonotype. V gene TRBV7-9 combines with J gene TRBJ2-3, with D perhaps matching TRBD1 (5 bases). The germline V and J ends were trimmed by 6 bases and 3 bases, with 13 bases remaining between them. The CDR3 loop spans 14 amino acids. From germline, CDR1 is SEHNR and CDR2 FQNEAQ (reference sequence). CDR3 nucleotide sequence: TGTGCCAGCAGACAACAGGAGTGGACAGATACGCAGTATTTT. Encoded protein: CASRQQEWTDTQYF.

This clonotype turned up a few times. CDR3 loop: CASSPGQGLYEQYF. Here the CDR3 DNA reads TGTGCCAGCAGTCCGGGACAGGGGCTTTACGAGCAGTACTTC. The V call is TRBV12-3 or TRBV12-4, the J call TRBJ2-7; TRBD1 aligns across 10 bases. V shed 5 bases and J 4 bases; nucleotides not matched to a gene: 5. The CDR3 spans 14 residues.

The table lists this clonotype with a few counts. The chain is built from TRBV5-5 and TRBJ2-3, with 10 bases that match TRBD2. The germline V gene encodes CDR1 SGHKS and CDR2 YYEKEE (reference sequence). The V and J ends lost 4 bases and 3 bases, in that order; junction bases with no gene match: 8. This CDR3 contains 16 residues. This chain's CDR3 is CASSPVSGGGTDTQYF. The CDR3 nucleotides read TGTGCCAGCAGCCCCGTGAGCGGGGGGGGTACAGATACGCAGTATTTT.

This chain links TRBV18 with TRBJ2-7; 10 bases fit TRBD1. The germline V gene encodes CDR1 KGHSH and CDR2 LQKENI. Trimming at V came to 3 bases and at J to 2 bases, leaving 1 base not matched to a gene. The CDR3 sequence is 14 residues long. The CDR3 DNA follows: TGTGCCAGCTCACCGGGACAGGGGACCTACGAGCAGTACGTC. It yields the protein CASSPGQGTYEQYV.

The chain joins TRBV20-1 to TRBJ2-5; 9 positions match TRBD1. Trimming at V came to 6 bases and at J to 1 base, leaving 6 bases not matched to a gene. Germline CDR1 is DFQATT and CDR2 is SNEGSKA (reference sequence). The CDR3 spans 14 residues. CDR3 bases: TGCAGTGCAAACCGGGACAGGGCCCAAGAGACCCAGTACTTC. This encodes CSANRDRAQETQYF.

The CDR3 reads CATSGAGGTEAFF. CDR3 DNA: TGTGCCACCAGCGGGGCGGGGGGAACTGAAGCTTTCTTT. The rearrangement joins TRBV15 to TRBJ1-1; a possible D gene is TRBD1 (5 bases). This CDR3 has 13 residues. Per the germline V gene, CDR1 is LNHNV and CDR2 is YYDKDF (reference sequence). Trimming took off 5 bases at V and 5 bases at J, with 12 bases between the two ends.

The V and J genes are TRBV5-4 and TRBJ1-3; D unclear. Trimming stripped 5 bases from V and 0 bases from J, with 15 bases between. This CDR3 is built from 16 residues. Germline V gene sequence: CDR1 SGHNT, CDR2 YYREEE (reference sequence). The CDR3 DNA reads as TGTGCCAGCAGTTATGACACCGCGGTCTCTGGAAACACCATATATTTT. This gives the protein CASSYDTAVSGNTIYF.

This clonotype was seen at least ten times. The J gene is TRBJ1-5, the V gene TRBV5-1, with D possibly being TRBD1 (5 bases). V shed 4 bases and J shed 1 base, with 9 bases lying between them. The CDR3 consists of 14 residues. The germline gives CDR1 SGHRS, CDR2 YFSETQ. The CDR3 nucleotides are TGCGCCAGCAGCAGGGACGGAAGCAATCAGCCCCAGCATTTT. Translation: CASSRDGSNQPQHF.

The chain links TRBV5-6 to TRBJ1-5, with 10 bases fitting TRBD1. J lost 0 bases, V lost 4 bases, and 7 bases had no gene match. The CDR3 length is 17 residues. Looked up from germline, CDR1 is SGHDT and CDR2 is YYEEEE. The chain's CDR3 is CASSRGTGDYSNQPQHF. CDR3 bases: TGTGCCAGCAGCCGCGGGACAGGGGATTATAGCAATCAGCCCCAGCATTTT.

This chain uses TRBV4-2 with TRBJ1-5; D is unclear. Germline loops: CDR1 LGHNA, CDR2 YNFKEQ. V lost 0 bases, J lost 2 bases, and 11 bases lay in between. This CDR3 has 16 amino acids. The CDR3 DNA reads as TGTGCCAGCAGCCAAGAGGGTGGACCAGGCAATCAGCCCCAGCATTTT. This sequence encodes CASSQEGGPGNQPQHF.

The rearrangement uses TRBV5-1 and TRBJ2-7; 10 bases are shared with TRBD1. CDR1 SGHRS and CDR2 YFSETQ come from the germline V gene. Losses at the gene ends were 4 bases for V and 0 bases for J; bases not matched to a gene: 10. The CDR3 totals 17 residues. CDR3 nucleotides: TGCGCCAGCAGCCCCCGGGACAGGGGAGGGAACTCCTACGAGCAGTACTTC. Amino acid sequence: CASSPRDRGGNSYEQYF.

V usage is TRBV6-6 and J usage is TRBJ2-6, with D maybe TRBD1 (6 bases). The CDR3 spans 15 residues. CDR1 and CDR2 from the germline V gene are MNHNY and SVGAGI (reference sequence). Trimming shortened V by 5 bases and J by 1 base, and 9 bases separated the two germline ends. CDR3 DNA: TGTGCCAGCAGTAAACAGGGTTCTGGGGCCAACGTCCTGACTTTC. This gives the protein CASSKQGSGANVLTF.

Many counts were recorded for this clonotype. The chain links TRBV20-1 to TRBJ1-2, with unresolved D. The germline V gene encodes CDR1 DFQATT and CDR2 SNEGSKA (reference sequence). The CDR3 runs to 12 residues. Deletions cut 3 bases from V and 0 bases from J, with 5 bases between. The chain's CDR3 is CSARTPNYGYTF. The CDR3 DNA reads TGCAGTGCTAGGACACCTAACTATGGCTACACCTTC.

This chain connects TRBV11-2 to TRBJ1-2; a weak D match, TRBD1 (6 bases). The CDR3 is 18 amino acids. CDR1 and CDR2 from the germline V gene are SGHAT and FQNNGV. V dropped 4 bases and J dropped 0 bases, with 21 bases sitting between them. In DNA, the CDR3 is TGTGCCAGCAGCTCCCCCCTATCACGGGGGACATCTAACTATGGCTACACCTTC. Protein: CASSSPLSRGTSNYGYTF.

This clonotype was seen just once. The rearrangement uses TRBV28 and TRBJ1-4, with D unclear. The CDR3 sequence is 14 residues long. The germline V and J ends were trimmed by 5 bases and 13 bases, with 20 bases remaining between them. Germline assignment: CDR1 MDHEN and CDR2 SYDVKM. CDR3 sequence: CASSGFTLGIGLFF. The CDR3 region has the DNA TGTGCCAGCAGTGGGTTTACACTAGGTATTGGACTGTTTTTT.

The table lists this clonotype with a few counts. The chain is built from TRBV19 and TRBJ2-3; the D is unclear. Between the trimmed V and J ends, which lost 4 bases and 2 bases, there was a span of 7 bases. The CDR3 runs to 13 residues. CDR1 LNHDA and CDR2 SQIVND come from the germline V gene (reference sequence). CDR3 DNA sequence: TGTGCCAGTAGTAACCGACACACAGATACGCAGTATTTT. Its protein product is CASSNRHTDTQYF.